This T cell receptor (beta chain) was found in a study of spatial heterogeneity in lung cancer. Study context: PBMC samples from follow-up, where available, were sequenced a median of roughly 2 years after resection.

Regarding time point: blood at routine non-recurrence follow-up after resection. Tumor, nontumor lung or frozen PBMC supplied whole RNA that was sequenced unsorted. This clonotype was found many times. TCRdb ran MiXCR on the 5' RACE reads and lists one entry per CDR3 protein. The sample lists about 70,000 distinct CDR3 sequences, 8% to 9.5% occurring once. Germline V gene data show CDR1 as KGHDR and CDR2 as SFDVKD. V gave up 4 bases and J gave up 5 bases; unmatched junction bases: 4. The CDR3 covers 16 residues. The V gene is TRBV24-1, the J gene TRBJ2-5; 15 positions agree with TRBD2. The sample was PBMCs, taken at follow-up. The TCR was taken from a female donor with early-stage non-small cell lung cancer. The CDR3 nucleotides are TGTGCCACCAGTGACCGAGGACTAGCGGGAGGGGAGACCCAGTACTTC. It yields the protein CATSDRGLAGGETQYF.